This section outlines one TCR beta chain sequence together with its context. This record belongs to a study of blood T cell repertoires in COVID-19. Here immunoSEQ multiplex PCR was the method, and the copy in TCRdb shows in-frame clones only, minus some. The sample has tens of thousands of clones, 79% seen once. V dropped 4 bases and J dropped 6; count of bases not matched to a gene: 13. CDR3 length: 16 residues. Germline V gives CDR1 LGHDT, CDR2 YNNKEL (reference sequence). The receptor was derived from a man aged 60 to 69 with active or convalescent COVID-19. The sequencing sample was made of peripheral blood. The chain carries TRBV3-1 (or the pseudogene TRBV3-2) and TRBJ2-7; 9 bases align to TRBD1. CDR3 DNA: TGTGCCAGCAGCCCTTCGCGGACAGGGGTTTTTGGCGAGCAGTACTTC. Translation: CASSPSRTGVFGEQYF.